This TCR beta chain was documented in a study of long-term antiretroviral therapy in people with HIV. From germline, CDR1 is GTSNPN and CDR2 SVGIG (reference sequence). J was trimmed by 9 bases and V by 4 bases; bases with no gene match: 9. The CDR3 is 13 residues long. At least one PBMC sample before ART and at least two after were required. A v3.0 immunoSEQ assay was performed at survey level. Using immunoSEQ multiplex PCR, the repertoire was profiled, and TCRdb retains in-frame clones only, with some absent. The sample includes 17,000 or so clones, roughly 80% of them seen just once. The chain is built from TRBV30 and TRBJ2-1, with 7 bases that match TRBD1. The sequence came from a young man with HIV. Sequences were derived from unsorted PBMCs, sampled approximately 14 months before starting antiretroviral therapy. The CDR3 loop reads CAWTTGLRAEQFF. In DNA form, the CDR3 reads TGTGCCTGGACGACAGGGCTTCGCGCTGAGCAGTTCTTC.